The rows below give T cell receptor beta chains drawn from one sample of a study of long-term antiretroviral therapy in people with HIV. The assay was immunoSEQ multiplex PCR, and TCRdb's table has in-frame clones only and misses some. Of 23,000 or so clones listed, roughly 84% are singletons. This specimen consisted of unsorted PBMCs, obtained 0.1 years before starting antiretroviral therapy. The receptor set was obtained from a man in his late teens or twenties with HIV. Both conserved end residues are part of each CDR3. The D gene is left open where the match is weak. Size values are once, few and many counts, or a class for expanded clones, and some rows have none.

>TRBV5-1|-|TRBJ1-3|-
CASSFDGSTGNTIYF
TGCGCCAGCAGCTTCGACGGATCTACTGGAAACACCATATATTTT
>TRBV5-8|TRBD1|TRBJ2-7|-
CASSQGGQLYEQYF
TGTGCCAGCAGCCAAGGGGGACAGCTCTACGAGCAGTACTTC
>TRBV5-1|TRBD1|TRBJ1-2|-
CASSQAGQDVYGYTF
TGCGCCAGCAGCCAGGCAGGACAGGATGTTTATGGCTACACCTTC
>TRBV7-9|-|TRBJ2-5|-
CASSFYYGPSQETQYF
TGTGCCAGCAGCTTCTACTACGGGCCATCTCAAGAGACCCAGTACTTC
>TRBV19|TRBD1|TRBJ2-7|-
CASGRTGAYEQYF
TGTGCCAGTGGACGGACAGGAGCTTACGAGCAGTACTTC
>TRBV4-2|-|TRBJ2-3|-
CASSQEGMGGTDTQYF
TGTGCCAGCAGCCAAGAGGGAATGGGGGGCACAGATACGCAGTATTTT
>TRBV9|-|TRBJ1-1|-
CASSVSGGPNTEAFF
TGTGCCAGCAGCGTATCCGGGGGTCCGAACACTGAAGCTTTCTTT
>TRBV4-1|-|TRBJ2-7|-
CASSPGPRGSSYEQYF
TGCGCCAGCAGCCCCGGGCCCCGGGGGAGCTCCTACGAGCAGTACTTC
>TRBV5-5|TRBD1|TRBJ1-4|-
CASSLEGAANEKLFF
TGTGCCAGCAGCTTGGAGGGGGCAGCTAATGAAAAACTGTTTTTT
>TRBV18|TRBD1|TRBJ2-6|-
CASSPGQGALAGANVLTF
TGTGCCAGCTCTCCTGGACAGGGGGCATTAGCTGGGGCCAACGTCCTGACTTTC
>TRBV28|TRBD1|TRBJ2-7|-
CASSSLGTELNEQYF
TGTGCCAGCAGTTCCCTAGGGACAGAGTTGAACGAGCAGTACTTC
>TRBV5-3|TRBD1|TRBJ1-3|-
CARSLEEGQDAGNTIYF
TGTGCCAGAAGCTTGGAAGAGGGACAGGATGCTGGAAACACCATATATTTT
>TRBV28|TRBD1|TRBJ1-5|-
CASSSTGGQPQHF
TGTGCCAGCAGTTCGACAGGGGGGCAGCCCCAGCATTTT
>TRBV5-1|TRBD1|TRBJ2-1|-
CASRSQGADNEQFF
TGCGCCAGCAGGTCACAGGGGGCAGACAATGAGCAGTTCTTC
>TRBV6-1|-|TRBJ2-7|-
CASTEGRVSYEQYF
TGTGCCAGCACCGAGGGACGGGTCTCCTACGAGCAGTACTTC
>TRBV7-9|TRBD2|TRBJ2-7|-
CASSGTSGNFYEQYF
TGTGCCAGCAGCGGGACTAGCGGGAATTTTTACGAGCAGTACTTC
>TRBV7-9|-|TRBJ1-1|-
CASSPTGLEAFF
TGTGCCAGCAGCCCAACGGGGCTTGAAGCTTTCTTT
>TRBV5-6|-|TRBJ2-1|-
CASTRGSADEQFF
TGTGCCAGCACCCGGGGGAGCGCCGATGAGCAGTTCTTC
>TRBV5-3|TRBD2|TRBJ2-5|-
CARSSGLAGAIGETQYF
TGTGCCAGAAGCTCGGGACTAGCGGGAGCCATTGGAGAGACCCAGTACTTC
>TRBV7-8|TRBD2|TRBJ2-1|-
CASSLVSSTSGMNEQFF
TGTGCCAGCAGCTTAGTATCTTCCACTAGCGGGATGAATGAGCAGTTCTTC
>TRBV7-9|-|TRBJ1-4|once
CASSSRGVEKLFF
TGTGCCAGCAGCTCCCGGGGTGTTGAAAAACTGTTTTTT
>TRBV2|-|TRBJ2-1|-
CASSEMTNEQFF
TGTGCCAGCAGTGAAATGACCAATGAGCAGTTCTTC
>TRBV6-4|-|TRBJ2-1|-
CASSERVDEQFF
TGTGCCAGCAGTGAGCGTGTGGATGAGCAGTTCTTC
>TRBV7-6|-|TRBJ1-1|few
CASSLGVNAEAFF
TGTGCCAGCAGCTTAGGGGTAAATGCTGAAGCTTTCTTT
>TRBV7-4|TRBD2|TRBJ2-1|-
CASSPGTSGRAYNEQFF
TGTGCCAGCAGCCCGGGGACTAGCGGGAGGGCCTACAATGAGCAGTTCTTC
>TRBV14|TRBD2|TRBJ2-1|-
CASSALGTTNNEQFF
TGTGCCAGCAGCGCCCTAGGGACTACTAACAATGAGCAGTTCTTC
>TRBV30|TRBD2|TRBJ2-7|-
CAWSGTSGREGVLSREQYF
TGTGCCTGGAGCGGGACTAGCGGACGGGAGGGAGTACTGTCTAGGGAGCAGTACTTC
>TRBV7-6|-|TRBJ2-5|once
CASSFQQETQYF
TGTGCCAGCAGCTTTCAACAAGAGACCCAGTACTTC
>TRBV7-2|-|TRBJ2-1|-
CASSLAGSGNEQFF
TGTGCCAGCAGCTTAGCGGGGTCCGGCAATGAGCAGTTCTTC
>TRBV18|-|TRBJ1-1|-
CASSMLNTEAFF
TGTGCCAGCTCTATGTTGAACACTGAAGCTTTCTTT
>TRBV4-3|-|TRBJ2-5|-
CASSQGVGAGETQYF
TGCGCCAGCAGCCAGGGGGTCGGGGCGGGTGAGACCCAGTACTTC
>TRBV2|-|TRBJ1-3|-
CASTENLSGNTIYF
TGTGCCAGCACCGAAAACCTCTCTGGAAACACCATATATTTT
>TRBV7-2|-|TRBJ2-1|-
CASSSSLGGNEQFF
TGTGCCAGCAGCTCCTCCCTCGGAGGCAATGAGCAGTTCTTC
>TRBV5-6|-|TRBJ2-7|-
CASSFGGGHEQYF
TGTGCCAGCAGCTTTGGAGGGGGCCACGAGCAGTACTTC
>TRBV7-2|-|TRBJ1-2|-
CASSLLTGGGDGYTF
TGTGCCAGCAGCTTATTAACGGGGGGAGGGGATGGCTACACCTTC
>TRBV2|TRBD2|TRBJ2-5|-
CASTPRRGDGVTQYF
TGTGCCAGCACCCCGAGACGGGGGGATGGTGTGACCCAGTACTTC
>TRBV19|-|TRBJ2-7|-
CASSASSASSYEQYF
TGTGCCAGTAGTGCCTCTAGCGCAAGCTCCTACGAGCAGTACTTC
>TRBV15|-|TRBJ2-7|-
CATSRETGSSAYEQYF
TGTGCCACCAGCAGAGAAACAGGGTCGTCGGCCTACGAGCAGTACTTC
>TRBV5-1|-|TRBJ2-6|-
CASSSSENSGANVLTF
TGCGCCAGCAGCTCGTCCGAAAACTCTGGGGCCAACGTCCTGACTTTC
>TRBV7-2|TRBD1|TRBJ1-2|-
CASGSVIRQGATSNYGYTF
TGTGCCAGTGGGTCGGTCATTCGCCAGGGGGCGACTTCTAACTATGGCTACACCTTC
>TRBV30|-|TRBJ1-1|-
CAWSPRQVVNGAFF
TGTGCCTGGAGTCCTAGACAGGTAGTGAATGGTGCTTTCTTT
>TRBV7-2|-|TRBJ2-5|-
CASSLQGQETQYF
TGTGCCAGCAGCTTACAGGGGCAAGAGACCCAGTACTTC
>TRBV5-8|-|TRBJ1-1|-
CASSSLSTEAFF
TGTGCCAGCTCAAGTTTGAGCACTGAAGCTTTCTTT
>TRBV6-5|-|TRBJ1-5|-
CASSYSGASNQPQHF
TGTGCCAGCAGTTACTCAGGGGCTAGCAATCAGCCCCAGCATTTT
>TRBV6-5|-|TRBJ2-5|-
CASSYSRDLWTQYF
TGTGCCAGCAGTTACTCGCGGGATCTATGGACCCAGTACTTC
>TRBV28|-|TRBJ1-5|-
CASSLSPGPYSNQPQHF
TGTGCCAGCAGTTTAAGTCCGGGACCCTATAGCAATCAGCCCCAGCATTTT
>TRBV7-9|-|TRBJ1-5|few
CASSQDSSNQPQHF
TGTGCCAGCAGCCAGGACAGTAGCAATCAGCCCCAGCATTTT
>TRBV30|-|TRBJ2-1|-
CAWSVGSYNEQFF
TGTGCCTGGAGTGTAGGGTCCTACAATGAGCAGTTCTTC
>TRBV7-6|TRBD1|TRBJ1-6|-
CASSPTGTLGYMNSPLHF
TGTGCCAGCAGCCCGACAGGGACGTTGGGGTATATGAATTCACCCCTCCACTTT
>TRBV29-1|TRBD1|TRBJ2-1|medium-sized
CSAGQYNNEQFF
TGCAGCGCGGGACAGTATAACAATGAGCAGTTCTTC
>TRBV6-1|-|TRBJ1-1|-
CASSEYVGGRANTEAFF
TGTGCCAGCAGTGAATACGTAGGGGGGAGGGCGAACACTGAAGCTTTCTTT
>TRBV7-3|-|TRBJ1-2|-
CASSLGTEGDGYTF
TGTGCCAGCAGCTTAGGCACCGAGGGCGATGGCTACACCTTC
>TRBV7-9|TRBD1|TRBJ2-3|-
CASSSLVRTGGTDTQYF
TGTGCCAGCAGCTCCTTAGTTCGGACAGGGGGTACAGATACGCAGTATTTT
>TRBV5-8|-|TRBJ2-7|-
CASSSLGAYEQYF
TGTGCCAGCAGCTCGTTGGGAGCTTACGAGCAGTACTTC
>TRBV2|-|TRBJ1-1|-
CASSPRGETEAFF
TGTGCCAGCAGTCCGCGGGGGGAGACTGAAGCTTTCTTT